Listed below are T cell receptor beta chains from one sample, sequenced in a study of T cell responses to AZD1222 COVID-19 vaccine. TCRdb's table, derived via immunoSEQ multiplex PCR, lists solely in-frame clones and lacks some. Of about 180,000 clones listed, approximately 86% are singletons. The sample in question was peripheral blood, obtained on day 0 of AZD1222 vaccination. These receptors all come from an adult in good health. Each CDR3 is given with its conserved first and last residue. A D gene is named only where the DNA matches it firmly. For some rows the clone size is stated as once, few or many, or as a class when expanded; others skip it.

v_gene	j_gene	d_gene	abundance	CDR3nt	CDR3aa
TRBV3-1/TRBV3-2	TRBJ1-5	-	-	TGTGCCAGCAGCCAGCCTACAGGAGCCTCAAAGCCCCAGCATTTT	CASSQPTGASKPQHF
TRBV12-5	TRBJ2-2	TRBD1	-	TGTGCTAGTGGTTTGGTACTAGGACAGGGTACCGGGGAGCTGTTTTTT	CASGLVLGQGTGELFF
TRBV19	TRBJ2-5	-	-	TGTGCCAGTAACCCGGGGTGGGGCATGGAGACCCAGTACTTC	CASNPGWGMETQYF
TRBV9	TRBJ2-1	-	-	TGTGCCAGCTCCATAGGGGGCGGGACTAACAATGAGCAGTTCTTC	CASSIGGGTNNEQFF
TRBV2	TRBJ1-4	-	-	TGTGCCAGCAGTGCAGACTGGGATGAAAAACTGTTTTTT	CASSADWDEKLFF
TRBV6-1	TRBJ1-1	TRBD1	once	TGTGCCAGCAGTGAGTTCGACAGGGGCTGGGCGGGGAACACTGAAGCTTTCTTT	CASSEFDRGWAGNTEAFF
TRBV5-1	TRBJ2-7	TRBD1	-	TGCGCCAGCAGCTTCGGGACAGGGTCTATCTACGAGCAGTACTTC	CASSFGTGSIYEQYF
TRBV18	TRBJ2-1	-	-	TGTGCCAGCTCACCAATGGCAGGGAGCCAAAATGAGCAGTTCTTC	CASSPMAGSQNEQFF
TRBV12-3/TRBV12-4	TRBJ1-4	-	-	TGTGCCAGCACCCTGGGGGGAAAACTGTTTTTT	CASTLGGKLFF
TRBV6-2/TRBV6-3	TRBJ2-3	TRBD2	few	TGTGCCAGCAGTTACAGCGGGGGGGCAGATACGCAGTATTTT	CASSYSGGADTQYF
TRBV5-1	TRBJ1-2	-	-	TGCGCCAGCAGCTTTGGGGATGGAGGCTATGGCTACACCTTC	CASSFGDGGYGYTF
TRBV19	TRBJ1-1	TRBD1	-	TGTGCCAGTGGTCAGGGACAGAAAGCTTTCTTT	CASGQGQKAFF
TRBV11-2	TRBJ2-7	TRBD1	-	TGTGCCAGCAGCTTAGGGGTGGGGCAGGGGGCGACTGAGCAGTACTTC	CASSLGVGQGATEQYF
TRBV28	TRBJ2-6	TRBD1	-	TGTGCCAGCAGCCCGGGACAGGGGGCTTCTGGGGCCAACGTCCTGACTTTC	CASSPGQGASGANVLTF
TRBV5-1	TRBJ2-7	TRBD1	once	TGCGCCAGCAGGGGACAGGGGTTCGGCGAGCAGTACTTC	CASRGQGFGEQYF
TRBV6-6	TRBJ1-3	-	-	TGTGCCAGCAGTTACTCAGGGTCTGGAAACACCATATATTTT	CASSYSGSGNTIYF
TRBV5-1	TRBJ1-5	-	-	TGCGCCAGCGCCAGTGGGCCCAAAGACCCAGATAGCAATCAGCCCCAGCATTTT	CASASGPKDPDSNQPQHF
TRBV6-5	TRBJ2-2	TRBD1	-	TGTGCCAGCAGAATGACAGGGGCTAACACCGGGGAGCTGTTTTTT	CASRMTGANTGELFF
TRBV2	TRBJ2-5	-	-	TGTGCCACCACTCTAGCGACCCAAGAGACCCAGTACTTC	CATTLATQETQYF
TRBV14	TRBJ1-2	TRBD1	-	TGTGCCAGCAGACAAGGACAGGGCACCCACTATGGCTACACCTTC	CASRQGQGTHYGYTF
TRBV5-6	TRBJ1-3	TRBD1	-	TGTGCCAGCAGCCCTGGACAGGGCCACTCTGGAAACACCATATATTTT	CASSPGQGHSGNTIYF
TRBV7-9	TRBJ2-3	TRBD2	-	TGTGCCAGCAGCACCACTAGCGGGGGAACAGATACGCAGTATTTT	CASSTTSGGTDTQYF
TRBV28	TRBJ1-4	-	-	TGTGCCAGCACCACAAACGGCGAAAAACTGTTTTTT	CASTTNGEKLFF
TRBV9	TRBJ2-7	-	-	TGTGCCAGCAGCGCCTTTGAAGCCTACGAGCAGTACTTC	CASSAFEAYEQYF
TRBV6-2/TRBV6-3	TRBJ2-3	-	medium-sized	TGTGCCAGCAGTTCAAGTGACACCCGAACAGATACGCAGTATTTT	CASSSSDTRTDTQYF
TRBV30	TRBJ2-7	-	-	TGTGCCTGGAGTGAGGGGGGGGAGCTTTACGAGCAGTACTTC	CAWSEGGELYEQYF
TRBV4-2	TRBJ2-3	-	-	TGTGCCAGCAGCCAAGCTGGGGGCAACTCAGATACGCAGTATTTT	CASSQAGGNSDTQYF
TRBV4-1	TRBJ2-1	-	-	TGCGCCAGCAGCGAACTGAGGAGCTCCTACAATGAGCAGTTCTTC	CASSELRSSYNEQFF
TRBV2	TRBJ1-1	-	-	TGTGCCAGCAGTGAAATGCGGAACACTGAAGCTTTCTTT	CASSEMRNTEAFF